Sequencing of this T cell receptor (beta chain) was carried out in a study of cytomegalovirus exposure and HLA in healthy donors. CDR3 length: 16 residues. With 0 bases removed from V and 5 bases from J, the gap between germline ends came to 18 bases. From germline, CDR1 is SGHRS and CDR2 YFSETQ. Points on this clone: Its antigen is undetermined.

PCR primers comprised 60 Vbeta and 13 Jbeta primers. Only in-frame clones appear in the TCRdb table, and some are missing; sequencing was by immunoSEQ multiplex PCR. Altogether 210,000 or so clones are present, around 80% being singletons, with the ten largest covering under 0.85%. Findings of the study overall: Exclusion applied to some V segments, including TRBV6-2 and TRBV6-3, as they were indistinguishable.

The study sampled nominally healthy donors, though unrecorded immune exposures were likely. The gene calls are TRBV5-1 and TRBJ2-7, with a possible D match to TRBD2 (6 bases). The clonotype originates from a boy aged 2 to 9 in good health and CMV-seronegative. Specimen: PBMCs. The chain's CDR3 is CASSLARGNLWDEQYF. The DNA of the CDR3 is TGCGCCAGCAGCTTGGCCCGGGGGAACCTCTGGGACGAGCAGTACTTC.